The clone carrying this T cell receptor beta chain was recorded many times. The antigen remains unidentified. The entry originates in a study of regulatory T cells in long-lasting Graves disease. Study-level information: Duration of antithyroid drug therapy among newly diagnosed Graves' patients was under 3 months.

Arm-PCR of CDR3 regions and iRepertoire HTBI primers were used to build TCR beta libraries. TCRdb analysed the multiplex PCR reads with MiXCR anew, one entry per CDR3 protein. This table has around 450,000 distinct CDR3 sequences, roughly 15% appearing once. Time point indicated: newly diagnosed GD, antithyroid drugs for less than 3 months. PBMC RNA was the source of the TCR library. General study points: More public clonotypes were shared by persistent patients (2,741) than by new patients (roughly 870).

These data also formed part of another study, on T cells in Graves' hyperthyroidism and ophthalmopathy. As that study records: The model made its ophthalmopathy prediction, and onset followed a median around 6.5 months later.

Sequencing was performed on peripheral blood mononuclear cells (PBMCs), taken at new diagnosis, from a patient treated with antithyroid drugs. This TCR was sampled from a middle-aged man with Graves disease.

CDR3 sequence reads: CASSVAVGTEAFF. The DNA of the CDR3 is TGTGCCAGCAGTGTCGCAGTTGGGACTGAAGCTTTCTTT. The chain couples TRBV2 to TRBJ1-1; no clear D. V shed 4 bases and J shed 5 bases, with 11 bases lying between them. The CDR3 contains 13 residues. CDR1 is SNHLY and CDR2 is FYNNEI in the germline V gene.